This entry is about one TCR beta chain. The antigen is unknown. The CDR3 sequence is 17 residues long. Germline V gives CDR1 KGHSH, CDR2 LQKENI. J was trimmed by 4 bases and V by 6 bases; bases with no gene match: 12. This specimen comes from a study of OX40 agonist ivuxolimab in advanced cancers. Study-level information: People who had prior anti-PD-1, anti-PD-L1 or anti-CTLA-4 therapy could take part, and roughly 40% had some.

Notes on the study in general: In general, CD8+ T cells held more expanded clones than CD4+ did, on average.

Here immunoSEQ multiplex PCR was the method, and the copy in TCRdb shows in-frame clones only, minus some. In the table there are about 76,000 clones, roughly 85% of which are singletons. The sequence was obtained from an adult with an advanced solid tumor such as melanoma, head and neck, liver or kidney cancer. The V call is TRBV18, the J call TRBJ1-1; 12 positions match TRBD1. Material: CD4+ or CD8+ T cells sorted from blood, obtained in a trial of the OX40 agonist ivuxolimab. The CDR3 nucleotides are TGTGCCAGCTCTCCCCTTGGGACAGGGGGCGCGGGCACTGAAGCTTTCTTT. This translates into CASSPLGTGGAGTEAFF.